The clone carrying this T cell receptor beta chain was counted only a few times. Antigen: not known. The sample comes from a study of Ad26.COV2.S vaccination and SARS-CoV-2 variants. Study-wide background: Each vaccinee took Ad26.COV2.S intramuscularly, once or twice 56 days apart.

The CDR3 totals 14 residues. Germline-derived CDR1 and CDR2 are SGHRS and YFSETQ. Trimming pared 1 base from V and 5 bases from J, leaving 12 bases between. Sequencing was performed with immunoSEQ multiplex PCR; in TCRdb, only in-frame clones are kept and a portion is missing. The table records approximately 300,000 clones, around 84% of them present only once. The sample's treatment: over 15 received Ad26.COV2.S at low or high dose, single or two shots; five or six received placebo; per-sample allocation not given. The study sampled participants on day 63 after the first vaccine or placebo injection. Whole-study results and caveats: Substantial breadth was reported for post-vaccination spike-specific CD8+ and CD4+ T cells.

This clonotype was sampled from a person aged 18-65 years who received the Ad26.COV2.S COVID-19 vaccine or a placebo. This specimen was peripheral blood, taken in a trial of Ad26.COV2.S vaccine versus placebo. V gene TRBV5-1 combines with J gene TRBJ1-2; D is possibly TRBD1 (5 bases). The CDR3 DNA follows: TGCGCCAGCAGCTTGATGCAGGGCGCGTATGGCTACACCTTC. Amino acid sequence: CASSLMQGAYGYTF.